The 29 T cell receptor beta chains listed next were all sequenced from one sample in a study of CD4 T cells in relation to SARS-CoV-2 and coronaviruses. Their target antigens are unknown. Only in-frame clones appear in the TCRdb table, and some are missing; sequencing was by immunoSEQ multiplex PCR. The top ten clones hold around 11% of a sample with about 21,000 clones, around three quarters of them seen once. Before the COVID-19 pandemic, during about 2011-2019, CD4+ T cells were taken from unexposed donors. CD4+ T cells were isolated from the cells after about 11 days of culture. The source material was CD4+ T cells from PBMCs, cultured in vitro. These TCRs come from a human donor in good health.

This clone has only a few counts. The rearrangement uses TRBV7-9 and TRBJ2-5; D not certain. The CDR3 is 11 residues long. Trimming left V 2 bases short and J 5 bases short, with 3 bases between. Germline-derived CDR1 and CDR2 are SEHNR and FQNEAQ (reference sequence). The CDR3 spells CASSLYETQYF. The CDR3 DNA sequence: TGTGCCAGCAGCTTATACGAGACCCAGTACTTC.

The chain has TRBV2 and TRBJ2-7; 10 bases line up with TRBD2. Germline CDR1 SNHLY, CDR2 FYNNEI. V trimming: 1 base; J trimming: 6 bases; junction bases outside the gene matches: 6. The CDR3 consists of 15 residues. In DNA, the CDR3 is TGTGCCAGCAGTGAAGGGAGCCTAGCGGGAGCCGAGCAGTACTTC. Its translation: CASSEGSLAGAEQYF.

This chain uses TRBV20-1 with TRBJ2-3; D is ambiguous. The V end lost 3 bases, the J end lost 4 bases, and 8 bases lay between the germline ends. The CDR3 length is 12 residues. The germline V gene encodes CDR1 DFQATT and CDR2 SNEGSKA (reference sequence). CDR3 bases: TGCAGTGCTAGTGACCACTCAGATACGCAGTATTTT. Its protein product is CSASDHSDTQYF.

The chain joins TRBV5-1 to TRBJ2-3, with TRBD1 matching 8 bases. The CDR3 runs 15 residues. V trimming: 0 bases; J trimming: 4 bases; junction bases outside the gene matches: 4. Germline values: CDR1 SGHRS, CDR2 YFSETQ. CDR3 nucleotides: TGCGCCAGCAGCTTGGTTGGCAGGGGGCCAGATACGCAGTATTTT. Protein product: CASSLVGRGPDTQYF.

This chain joins TRBV9 and TRBJ2-7; D uncertain. V was clipped by 1 base and J by 3 bases, with 11 bases between them. This CDR3 contains 14 residues. Per the germline V gene, CDR1 is SGDLS and CDR2 is YYNGEE. In DNA form, the CDR3 reads TGTGCCAGCAGCGTACAACCGAACGGCTACGAGCAGTACTTC. The encoded protein is CASSVQPNGYEQYF.

This clone was seen just once. The V gene is TRBV28, the J gene TRBJ2-5; D remains unclear. The germline gives CDR1 MDHEN, CDR2 SYDVKM. Trimming stripped 7 bases from V and 7 bases from J, with 16 bases between. This CDR3 has 13 residues. The CDR3 is CASTRAAVGTQYF. The CDR3 bases are TGTGCCAGCACCCGGGCGGCCGTTGGGACCCAGTACTTC.

The J gene is TRBJ2-6, the V gene TRBV10-3; TRBD2 matches 7 bases. From germline, CDR1 is ENHRY and CDR2 SYGVKD. CDR3 length equals 16 residues. Germline trimming cut 4 bases from V and 4 bases from J; bases unmatched to any gene: 7. The CDR3 nucleotides read TGTGCCATCAGTGCCCTCGGTAGCGGGGGGGCCAACGTCCTGACTTTC. It yields the protein CAISALGSGGANVLTF.

The V call is TRBV6-4, the J call TRBJ2-1, with TRBD2 identical over 11 bases. Trimming took 6 bases from V and 6 from J; bases not matched to a gene: 7. CDR1 MRHNA and CDR2 SNTAGT come from the germline V gene. The CDR3 spans 15 residues. CDR3 loop: CASSLLAGVANEQFF. Here the CDR3 DNA reads TGTGCCAGCAGCCTACTAGCGGGAGTCGCCAATGAGCAGTTCTTC.

This rearrangement joins TRBV7-9 to TRBJ1-5; 10 positions agree with TRBD1. Losses at the gene ends were 3 bases for V and 4 bases for J; bases not matched to a gene: 0. CDR3 length equals 14 residues. Germline V CDR1 and CDR2: SEHNR, FQNEAQ (reference sequence). The CDR3, as DNA: TGTGCCAGCAGCTTGGGACAGGGGAATCAGCCCCAGCATTTT. As protein: CASSLGQGNQPQHF.

CDR3 sequence: CATSDSMASGYNEQFF. Here the CDR3 DNA reads TGTGCCACCAGTGATTCGATGGCTAGCGGCTACAATGAGCAGTTCTTC. The V and J genes are TRBV24-1 and TRBJ2-1; TRBD2 matches at 7 bases. The CDR3 runs to 16 residues. The germline V gene encodes CDR1 KGHDR and CDR2 SFDVKD. V lost 2 bases and J lost 3; bases outside the gene matches: 6.

This chain links TRBV19 with TRBJ2-1; TRBD2 agrees at 10 bases. This CDR3 region has 15 residues. Unmatched junction bases numbered 0, after V lost 4 bases and J lost 0 bases. Germline CDR1 and CDR2: LNHDA and SQIVND (reference sequence). The CDR3 DNA reads TGTGCCAGTAGTAGACTAGCGGGCTCCTACAATGAGCAGTTCTTC. This translates into CASSRLAGSYNEQFF.

This chain connects TRBV6-6 to TRBJ1-6; 8 positions match TRBD1. The CDR3 has 17 amino acids. V trimming: 5 bases; J trimming: 1 base; junction bases outside the gene matches: 7. Germline-derived CDR1 and CDR2 are MNHNY and SVGAGI (reference sequence). The CDR3 reads CASSHGQGGSYNSPLHF. For the CDR3, the DNA is TGTGCCAGCAGTCATGGACAGGGAGGATCCTATAATTCACCCCTCCACTTT.

This clone is labeled as medium-sized. This chain connects TRBV18 to TRBJ2-3; no firm D call. Germline CDR1 reads KGHSH; CDR2 reads LQKENI. This CDR3 comprises 13 residues. V was clipped by 1 base and J by 6 bases, with 8 bases between them. The CDR3 nucleotides read TGTGCCAGCTCACCACAGGAAGGGGATACGCAGTATTTT. Translated, it gives CASSPQEGDTQYF. Together with reference TRBV18 and TRBJ2-3, the CDR3 gives the full variable domain: NAGVMQNPRHLVRRRGQEARLRCSPMKGHSHVYWYRQLPEEGLKFMVYLQKENIIDESGMPKERFSAEFPKEGPSILRIQQVVRGDSAAYFCASSPQEGDTQYFGPGTRLTVL.

This chain links TRBV2 with TRBJ1-6, with D hard to call. The CDR3 is 11 residues long. Germline assignment: CDR1 SNHLY and CDR2 FYNNEI. The V and J ends lost 4 bases and 10 bases respectively, with 5 bases between them. The CDR3 spells CASSVRSPLHF. The DNA of the CDR3 is TGTGCCAGCAGTGTACGGTCACCCCTCCACTTT.

This clone was seen a single time. CDR3 sequence reads: CASSPSGTDGYTF. For the CDR3, the DNA is TGTGCCAGCAGTCCGTCCGGGACGGATGGCTACACCTTC. The chain couples TRBV27 to TRBJ1-2; D is perhaps TRBD1 (5 bases). Germline values: CDR1 MNHEY, CDR2 SMNVEV (reference sequence). The CDR3 totals 13 residues. Between the trimmed V and J ends, which lost 5 bases and 6 bases, there was a span of 13 bases.

The V call is TRBV29-1, the J call TRBJ2-7, with D possibly being TRBD1 (6 bases). This CDR3 has 10 residues. CDR1 and CDR2 (germline): SQVTM, ANQGSEA. Trimming left V 7 bases short and J 5 bases short, with 9 bases between. The DNA for the CDR3 is TGCAGCGCCGGGACACACGAGCAGTACTTC. It encodes CSAGTHEQYF.

J is TRBJ1-1 and V is TRBV12-5; D unresolved. Germline CDR1 LGHNT, CDR2 FRNRAP. The CDR3 runs 13 residues. V lost 0 bases, J lost 5 bases, and 7 bases lay in between. CDR3 nucleotides: TGTGCTAGTGGTTTGGTAAGGTGGACTGAAGCTTTCTTT. Translating it yields CASGLVRWTEAFF.

This clone was recorded once. V is TRBV4-1 and J is TRBJ1-4; TRBD1 matches at 7 bases. Per the germline V gene, CDR1 is MGHRA and CDR2 is YSYEKL. The V and J ends lost 4 bases and 5 bases, in that order; junction bases with no gene match: 10. The CDR3 runs to 16 residues. CDR3 nucleotides: TGCGCCAGCAGCCCCCTCCCGACAGGGCCGAATGAAAAACTGTTTTTT. Its protein is CASSPLPTGPNEKLFF.

The J gene is TRBJ2-2, the V gene TRBV6-2 or TRBV6-3, with D perhaps assigned TRBD1 or TRBD2 (5 bases each). The length of the CDR3 is 15 residues. Germline CDR1 MNHEY, CDR2 SVGEGT. The ends were cut back, 1 base at V and 6 bases at J, with 12 bases in the middle. The CDR3 is CASSYLRGWSGELFF. The CDR3 DNA reads TGTGCCAGCAGTTACTTGAGGGGCTGGTCCGGGGAGCTGTTTTTT.

This clone occurred once. This rearrangement joins TRBV19 to TRBJ1-2, with TRBD1 matching 8 bases. Germline V lookup: CDR1 LNHDA, CDR2 SQIVND (reference sequence). V shed 3 bases, J shed 6 bases, and the junction held 9 bases outside the gene matches. This CDR3 region has 15 residues. CDR3 in amino acids: CASSISRQGADGYTF. CDR3 coding DNA: TGTGCCAGTAGTATTTCCCGTCAGGGGGCTGATGGCTACACCTTC.

V is TRBV24-1 and J is TRBJ2-5; a possible D gene is TRBD2 (6 bases). The germline CDR1 and CDR2 sequences are KGHDR and SFDVKD. Trimming took 3 bases from V and 1 from J, leaving 11 bases between them. The CDR3 length is 15 residues. CDR3 loop: CATSDPAGTQETQYF. The CDR3 DNA follows: TGTGCCACCAGTGATCCGGCGGGGACCCAAGAGACCCAGTACTTC.

A few counts support this clone. The V and J genes are TRBV10-1 and TRBJ2-1; a weak D match, TRBD1 (6 bases). This CDR3 has 13 amino acids. Trimming pared 3 bases from V and 7 bases from J, leaving 10 bases between. Germline assignment: CDR1 WNHNN and CDR2 SYGVQD (reference sequence). DNA for the CDR3: TGCGCCAGCAGTGAAGGGGGAGCTAATGAGCAGTTCTTC. Amino acid sequence: CASSEGGANEQFF.

This clone turned up a few times. The chain combines TRBV2 with TRBJ1-3; 9 positions agree with TRBD1. This CDR3 comprises 16 residues. Germline CDR1 SNHLY, CDR2 FYNNEI. Trimming removed 5 bases from V and 4 bases from J; junction bases left unmatched: 9. CDR3 nucleotides: TGTGCCAGCAGTCAAACCGGGACAGGGTTCGGAAACACCATATATTTT. Its translation is CASSQTGTGFGNTIYF.

The V gene is TRBV27, the J gene TRBJ1-6, with D hard to call. This CDR3 has 13 amino acids. Germline V CDR1 and CDR2: MNHEY, SMNVEV (reference sequence). V was pared by 5 bases and J by 8 bases, with 10 bases between. CDR3 sequence reads: CASSGVRYSPLHF. The DNA of the CDR3 is TGTGCCAGCAGTGGCGTCAGGTATTCACCCCTCCACTTT.

A few counts support this clone. The CDR3, as DNA: TGTGCCAGCAGCCGGACAGGGGCTGGCTACACCTTC. Translated, it gives CASSRTGAGYTF. This chain connects TRBV3-1 (or the pseudogene TRBV3-2) to TRBJ1-2; 9 positions match TRBD1. This CDR3 is built from 12 residues. Per germline, CDR1 LGHDT and CDR2 YNNKEL (reference sequence). V lost 4 bases, J lost 7 bases, and 1 base stayed unmatched.

The chain couples TRBV3-1 (or the pseudogene TRBV3-2) to TRBJ1-1; D is unclear. Germline CDR1 is LGHDT and CDR2 is YNNKEL (reference sequence). Between the trimmed V and J ends, which lost 0 bases and 11 bases, there was a span of 10 bases. The CDR3 sequence is 12 residues long. CDR3 loop: CASSQDQNGAFF. CDR3 in DNA: TGTGCCAGCAGCCAAGACCAGAACGGCGCTTTCTTT.

Only a few counts were recorded for this clone. The chain joins TRBV3-1 (or the pseudogene TRBV3-2) to TRBJ2-2, with 15 nucleotides matching TRBD2. Germline trimming cut 5 bases from V and 8 bases from J; bases unmatched to any gene: 6. The germline CDR1 and CDR2 sequences are LGHDT and YNNKEL (reference sequence). The CDR3 consists of 16 residues. The CDR3: CASSYYGTSGRGELFF. Here the CDR3 DNA reads TGTGCCAGCAGCTACTACGGGACTAGCGGGAGGGGGGAGCTGTTTTTT.

The rearrangement links TRBV6-1 to TRBJ2-7, with D tentatively TRBD2 (5 bases). Germline V gene sequence: CDR1 MNHNS, CDR2 SASEGT. CDR3 size: 15 residues. V lost 1 base and J 5 bases, leaving 15 bases between the germline ends. CDR3 amino acids: CASSEDRPGTHEQYF. The CDR3 coding sequence is TGTGCCAGCAGTGAAGATCGCCCGGGAACCCACGAGCAGTACTTC.

This chain connects TRBV5-6 to TRBJ1-2; 9 nucleotides align to TRBD1. V was clipped by 4 bases and J by 4 bases; unmatched bases: 14. Germline V gene data show CDR1 as SGHDT and CDR2 as YYEEEE. The CDR3 sequence is 17 residues long. The CDR3 bases are TGTGCCAGCAGCGCGTATTTAGACAGGGGGAAAGGCTATGGCTACACCTTC. This translates into CASSAYLDRGKGYGYTF. Using reference TRBV5-6 and TRBJ1-2 for the parts outside the CDR3, the full variable domain is DAGVTQSPTHLIKTRGQQVTLRCSPKSGHDTVSWYQQALGQGPQFIFQYYEEEERQRGNFPDRFSGHQFPNYSSELNVNALLLGDSALYLCASSAYLDRGKGYGYTFGSGTRLTVV.